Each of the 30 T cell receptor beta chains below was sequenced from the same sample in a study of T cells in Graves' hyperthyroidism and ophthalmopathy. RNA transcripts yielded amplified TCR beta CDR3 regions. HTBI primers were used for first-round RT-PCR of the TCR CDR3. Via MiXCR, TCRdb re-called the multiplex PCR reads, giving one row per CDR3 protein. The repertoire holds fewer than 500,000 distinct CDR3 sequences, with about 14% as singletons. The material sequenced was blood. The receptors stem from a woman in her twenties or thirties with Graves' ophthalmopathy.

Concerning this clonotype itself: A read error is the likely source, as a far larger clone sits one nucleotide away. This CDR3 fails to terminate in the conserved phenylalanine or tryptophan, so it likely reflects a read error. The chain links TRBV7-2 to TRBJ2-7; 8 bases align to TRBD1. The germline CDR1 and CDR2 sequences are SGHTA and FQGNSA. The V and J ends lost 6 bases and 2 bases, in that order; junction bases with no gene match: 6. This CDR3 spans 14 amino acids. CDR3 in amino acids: CASSPRQGTYEQYL. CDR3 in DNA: TGTGCCAGCAGTCCCCGACAGGGGACCTACGAGCAGTACTTG.

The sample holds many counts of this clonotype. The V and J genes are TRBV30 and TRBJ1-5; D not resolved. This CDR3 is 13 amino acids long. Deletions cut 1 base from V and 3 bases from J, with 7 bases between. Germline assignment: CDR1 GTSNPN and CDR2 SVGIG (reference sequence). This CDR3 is CAWSEMVNQPQHF. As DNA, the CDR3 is TGTGCCTGGAGTGAAATGGTCAATCAGCCCCAGCATTTT.

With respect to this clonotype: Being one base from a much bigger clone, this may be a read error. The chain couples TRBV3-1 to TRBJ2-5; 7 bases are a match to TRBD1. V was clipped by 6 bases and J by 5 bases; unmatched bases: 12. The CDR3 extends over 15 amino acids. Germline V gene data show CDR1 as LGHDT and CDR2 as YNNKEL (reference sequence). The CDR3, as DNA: TGTGCCAGCAGTACCGGACAGGAGGCTTGGGAGACCCAGTACTTC. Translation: CASSTGQEAWETQYF.

The CDR3 nucleotides are TGTGCCAGCAGCCTTAGCGGGGGGGCAAAAGATACGCAGTATTTT. Encoded protein: CASSLSGGAKDTQYF. This chain connects TRBV11-2 to TRBJ2-3; 11 nucleotides agree with TRBD2. Germline-derived CDR1 and CDR2 are SGHAT and FQNNGV. Trimming removed 5 bases from V and 5 bases from J; junction bases left unmatched: 6. There are 15 residues in the CDR3.

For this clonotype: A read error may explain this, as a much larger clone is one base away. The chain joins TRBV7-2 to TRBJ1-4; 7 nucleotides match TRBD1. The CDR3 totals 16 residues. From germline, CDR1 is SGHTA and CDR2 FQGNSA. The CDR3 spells CASGPRRDSSNEELFF. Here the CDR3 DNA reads TGTGCCAGCGGCCCCCGGAGGGACAGTAGTAATGAAGAACTGTTTTTT.

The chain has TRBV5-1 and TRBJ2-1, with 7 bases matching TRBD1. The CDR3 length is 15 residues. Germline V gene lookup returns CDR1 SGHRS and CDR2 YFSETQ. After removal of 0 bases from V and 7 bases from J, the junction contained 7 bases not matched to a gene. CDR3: CASSLVGGGVNEQFF. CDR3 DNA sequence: TGCGCCAGCAGCTTGGTAGGGGGCGGAGTTAATGAGCAGTTCTTC. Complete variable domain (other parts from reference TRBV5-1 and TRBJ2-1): KAGVTQTPRYLIKTRGQQVTLSCSPISGHRSVSWYQQTPGQGLQFLFEYFSETQRNKGNFPGRFSGRQFSNSRSEMNVSTLELGDSALYLCASSLVGGGVNEQFFGPGTRLTVL.

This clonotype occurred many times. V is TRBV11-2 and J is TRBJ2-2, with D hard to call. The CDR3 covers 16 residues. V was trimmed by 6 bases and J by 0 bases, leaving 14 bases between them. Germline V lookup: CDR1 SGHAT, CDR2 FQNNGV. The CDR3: CASSLGAEANTGELFF. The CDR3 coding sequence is TGTGCCAGCAGTTTGGGTGCGGAAGCGAACACCGGGGAGCTGTTTTTT.

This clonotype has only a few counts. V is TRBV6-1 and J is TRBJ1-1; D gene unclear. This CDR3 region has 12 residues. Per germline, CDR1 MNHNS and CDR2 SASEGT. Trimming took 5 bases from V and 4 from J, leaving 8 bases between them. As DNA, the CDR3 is TGTGCCAGCAGTTATTCCATCACTGAAGCTTTCTTT. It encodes CASSYSITEAFF.

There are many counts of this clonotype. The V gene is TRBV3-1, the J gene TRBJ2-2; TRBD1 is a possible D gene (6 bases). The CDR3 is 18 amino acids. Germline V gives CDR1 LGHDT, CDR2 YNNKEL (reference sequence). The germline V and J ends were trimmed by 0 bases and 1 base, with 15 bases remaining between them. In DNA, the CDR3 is TGTGCCAGCAGCCAAGAATGGAGGACAGAGAGGAACACCGGGGAGCTGTTTTTT. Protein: CASSQEWRTERNTGELFF.

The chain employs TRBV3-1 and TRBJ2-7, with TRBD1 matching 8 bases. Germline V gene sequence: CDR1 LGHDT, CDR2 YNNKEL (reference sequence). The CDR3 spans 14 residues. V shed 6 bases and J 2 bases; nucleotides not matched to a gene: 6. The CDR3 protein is CASSQSTGAYEQYF. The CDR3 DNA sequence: TGTGCCAGCAGTCAATCGACAGGGGCCTACGAGCAGTACTTC.

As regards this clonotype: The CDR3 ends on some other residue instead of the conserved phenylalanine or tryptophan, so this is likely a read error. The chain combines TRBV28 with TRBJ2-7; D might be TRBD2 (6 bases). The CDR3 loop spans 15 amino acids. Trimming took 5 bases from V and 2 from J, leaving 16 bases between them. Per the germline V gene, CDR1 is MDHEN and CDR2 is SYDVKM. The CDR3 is CASSEGPGDPYEQYS. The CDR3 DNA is TGTGCCAGCAGTGAGGGGCCGGGGGATCCCTACGAGCAGTACTCC.

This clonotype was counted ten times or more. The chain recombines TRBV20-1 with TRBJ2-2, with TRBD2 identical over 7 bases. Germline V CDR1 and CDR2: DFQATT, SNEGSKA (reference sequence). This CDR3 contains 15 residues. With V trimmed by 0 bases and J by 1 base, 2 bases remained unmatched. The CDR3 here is CSAREGGENTGELFF. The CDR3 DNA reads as TGCAGTGCTAGAGAGGGAGGGGAGAACACCGGGGAGCTGTTTTTT.

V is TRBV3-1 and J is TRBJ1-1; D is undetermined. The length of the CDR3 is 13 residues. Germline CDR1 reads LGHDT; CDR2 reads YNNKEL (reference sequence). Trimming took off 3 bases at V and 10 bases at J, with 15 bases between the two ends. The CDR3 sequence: CASSQRDLRIAFF. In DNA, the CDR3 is TGTGCCAGCAGCCAGCGGGATTTGAGGATAGCTTTCTTT.

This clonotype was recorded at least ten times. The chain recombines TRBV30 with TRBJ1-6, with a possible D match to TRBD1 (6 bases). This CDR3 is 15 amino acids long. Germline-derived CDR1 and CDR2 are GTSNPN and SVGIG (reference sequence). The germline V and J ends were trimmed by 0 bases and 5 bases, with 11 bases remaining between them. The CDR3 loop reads CAWSVKGGNNSPLHF. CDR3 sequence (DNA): TGTGCCTGGAGTGTAAAGGGGGGAAATAATTCACCCCTCCACTTT.

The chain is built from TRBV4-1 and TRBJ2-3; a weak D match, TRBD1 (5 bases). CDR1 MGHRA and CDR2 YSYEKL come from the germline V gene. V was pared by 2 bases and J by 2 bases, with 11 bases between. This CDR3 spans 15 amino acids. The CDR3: CASSQIQESTDTQYF. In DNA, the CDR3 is TGCGCCAGCAGCCAAATACAGGAGTCCACAGATACGCAGTATTTT.

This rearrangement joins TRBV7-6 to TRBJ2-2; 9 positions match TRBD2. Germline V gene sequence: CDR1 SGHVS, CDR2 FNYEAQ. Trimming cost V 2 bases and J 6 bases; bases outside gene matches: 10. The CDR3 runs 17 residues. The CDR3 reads CASSLTRRGGRSGELFF. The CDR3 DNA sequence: TGTGCCAGCAGCTTAACGCGGCGGGGGGGCAGGTCCGGGGAGCTGTTTTTT.

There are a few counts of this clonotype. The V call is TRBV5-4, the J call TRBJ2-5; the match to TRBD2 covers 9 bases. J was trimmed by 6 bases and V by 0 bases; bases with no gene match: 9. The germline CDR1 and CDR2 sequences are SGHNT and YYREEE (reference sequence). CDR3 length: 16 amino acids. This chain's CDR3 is CASSLERGGAGQTQYF. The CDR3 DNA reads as TGTGCCAGCAGCTTGGAACGCGGGGGGGCGGGACAGACCCAGTACTTC.

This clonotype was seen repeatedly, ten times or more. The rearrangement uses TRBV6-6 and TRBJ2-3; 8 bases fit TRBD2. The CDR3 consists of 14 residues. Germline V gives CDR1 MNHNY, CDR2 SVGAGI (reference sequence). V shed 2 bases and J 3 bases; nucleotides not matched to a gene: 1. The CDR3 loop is CASSYIAGTDTQYF. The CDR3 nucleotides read TGTGCCAGCAGTTACATAGCGGGGACAGATACGCAGTATTTT.

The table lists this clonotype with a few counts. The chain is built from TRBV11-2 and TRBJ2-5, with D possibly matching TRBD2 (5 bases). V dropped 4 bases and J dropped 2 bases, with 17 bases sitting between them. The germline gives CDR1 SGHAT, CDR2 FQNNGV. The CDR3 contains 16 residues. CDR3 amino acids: CASSSHLEGRQETQYF. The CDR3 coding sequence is TGTGCCAGCAGCTCCCACTTAGAGGGTCGGCAAGAGACCCAGTACTTC.

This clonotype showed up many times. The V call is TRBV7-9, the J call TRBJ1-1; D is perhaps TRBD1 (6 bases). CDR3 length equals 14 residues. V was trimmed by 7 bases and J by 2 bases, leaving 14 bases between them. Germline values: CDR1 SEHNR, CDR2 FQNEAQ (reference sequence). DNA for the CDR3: TGTGCCAGCACCCCCGGGGGGGCTAACACTGAAGCTTTCTTT. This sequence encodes CASTPGGANTEAFF. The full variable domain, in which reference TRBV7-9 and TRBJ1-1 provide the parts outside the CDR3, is DTGVSQNPRHKITKRGQNVTFRCDPISEHNRLYWYRQTLGQGPEFLTYFQNEAQLEKSRLLSDRFSAERPKGSFSTLEIQRTEQGDSAMYLCASTPGGANTEAFFGQGTRLTVV.

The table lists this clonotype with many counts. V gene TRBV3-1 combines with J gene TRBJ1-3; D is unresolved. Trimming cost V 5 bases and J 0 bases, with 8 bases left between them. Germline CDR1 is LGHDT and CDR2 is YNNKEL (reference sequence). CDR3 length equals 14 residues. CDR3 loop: CASSASDSGNTIYF. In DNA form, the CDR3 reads TGTGCCAGCAGCGCCTCAGACTCTGGAAACACCATATATTTT.

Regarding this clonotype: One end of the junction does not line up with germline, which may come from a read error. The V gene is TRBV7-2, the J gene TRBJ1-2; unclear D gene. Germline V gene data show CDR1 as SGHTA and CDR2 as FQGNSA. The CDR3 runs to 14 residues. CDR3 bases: TGTGTCAGCAGCTTAAGTAGGGAGACTTATGGCTACACCTTC. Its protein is CVSSLSRETYGYTF. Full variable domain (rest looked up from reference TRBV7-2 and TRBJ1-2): GAGVSQSPSNKVTEKGKDVELRCDPISGHTALYWYRQSLGQGLEFLIYFQGNSAPDKSGLPSDRFSAERTGGSVSTLTIQRTQQEDSAVYLCVSSLSRETYGYTFGSGTRLTVV.

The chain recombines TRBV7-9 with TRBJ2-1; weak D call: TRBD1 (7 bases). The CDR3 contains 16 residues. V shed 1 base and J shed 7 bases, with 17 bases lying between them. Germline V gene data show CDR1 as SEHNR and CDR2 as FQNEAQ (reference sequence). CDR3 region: CASSLVTGQGGNEQFF. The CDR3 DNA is TGTGCCAGCAGCTTAGTTACGGGGCAGGGGGGAAATGAGCAGTTCTTC.

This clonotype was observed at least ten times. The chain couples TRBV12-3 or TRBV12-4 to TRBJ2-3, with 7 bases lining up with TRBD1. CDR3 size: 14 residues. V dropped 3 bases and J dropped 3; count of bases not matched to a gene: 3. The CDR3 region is CASSLVQGTDTQYF. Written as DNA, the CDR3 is TGTGCCAGCAGTTTGGTACAGGGGACAGATACGCAGTATTTT.

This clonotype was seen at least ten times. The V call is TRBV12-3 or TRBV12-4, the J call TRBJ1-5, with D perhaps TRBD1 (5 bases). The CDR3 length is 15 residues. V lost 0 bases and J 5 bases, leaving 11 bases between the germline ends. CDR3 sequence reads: CASSLAGVRDQPQHF. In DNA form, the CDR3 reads TGTGCCAGCAGTTTAGCGGGGGTGAGAGATCAGCCCCAGCATTTT.

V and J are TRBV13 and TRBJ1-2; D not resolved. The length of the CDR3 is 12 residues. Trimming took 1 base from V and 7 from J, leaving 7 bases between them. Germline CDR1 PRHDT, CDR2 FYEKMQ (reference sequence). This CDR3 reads CASSLEGSGYTF. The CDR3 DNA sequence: TGTGCCAGCAGCTTAGAAGGGAGTGGCTACACCTTC. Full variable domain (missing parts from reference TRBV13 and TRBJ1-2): AAGVIQSPRHLIKEKRETATLKCYPIPRHDTVYWYQQGPGQDPQFLISFYEKMQSDKGSIPDRFSAQQFSDYHSELNMSSLELGDSALYFCASSLEGSGYTFGSGTRLTVV.

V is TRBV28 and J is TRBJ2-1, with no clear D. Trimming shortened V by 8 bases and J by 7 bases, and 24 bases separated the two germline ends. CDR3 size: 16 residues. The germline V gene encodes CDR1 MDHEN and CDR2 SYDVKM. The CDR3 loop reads CASAIAGTIPWNEQFF. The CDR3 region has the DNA TGTGCCAGCGCGATAGCAGGAACCATTCCTTGGAATGAGCAGTTCTTC. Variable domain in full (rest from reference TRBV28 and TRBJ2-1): DVKVTQSSRYLVKRTGEKVFLECVQDMDHENMFWYRQDPGLGLRLIYFSYDVKMKEKGDIPEGYSVSREKKERFSLILESASTNQTSMYLCASAIAGTIPWNEQFFGPGTRLTVL.

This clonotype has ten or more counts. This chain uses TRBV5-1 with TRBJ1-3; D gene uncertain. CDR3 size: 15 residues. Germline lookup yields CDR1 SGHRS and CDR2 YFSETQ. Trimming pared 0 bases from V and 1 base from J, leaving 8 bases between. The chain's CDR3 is CASSLGGLSGNTIYF. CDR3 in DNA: TGCGCCAGCAGCTTGGGAGGGCTATCTGGAAACACCATATATTTT.

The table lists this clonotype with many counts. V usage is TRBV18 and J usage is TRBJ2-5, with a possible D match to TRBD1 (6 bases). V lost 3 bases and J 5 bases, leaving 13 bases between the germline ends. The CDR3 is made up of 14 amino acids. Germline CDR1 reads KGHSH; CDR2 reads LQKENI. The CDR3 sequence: CASSPSGHRETQYF. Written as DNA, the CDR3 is TGTGCCAGCTCACCCTCGGGACACAGGGAGACCCAGTACTTC. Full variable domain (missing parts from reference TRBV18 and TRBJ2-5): NAGVMQNPRHLVRRRGQEARLRCSPMKGHSHVYWYRQLPEEGLKFMVYLQKENIIDESGMPKERFSAEFPKEGPSILRIQQVVRGDSAAYFCASSPSGHRETQYFGPGTRLLVL.

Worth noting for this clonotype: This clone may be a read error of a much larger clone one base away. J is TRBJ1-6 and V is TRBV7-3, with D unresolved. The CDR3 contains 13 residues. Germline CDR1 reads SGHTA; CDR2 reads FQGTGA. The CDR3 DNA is TGTACCAGCAGCTCATCTCCTAATTCACCCCTCCACTTT. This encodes CTSSSSPNSPLHF.